This entry describes one TCR beta chain. This CDR3 has 15 residues. Trimming stripped 6 bases from V and 2 bases from J, with 17 bases between. Germline CDR1 and CDR2: MNHEY and SMNVEV (reference sequence). The source of the sample is a study of CD8+ T cells in alopecia areata. Extracted RNA was reverse transcribed, and the resulting cDNA served as sequencing template. Only in-frame clones appear in the TCRdb table, and some are missing; sequencing was by immunoSEQ multiplex PCR. This sample has 160,000 or so clones, with less than 65% found just once. This chain links TRBV27 with TRBJ2-7; TRBD1 is a possible D gene (5 bases). Material: CD8+ T cells sorted from blood, obtained at week 0. The clonotype was recovered from a human donor with alopecia areata. This chain's CDR3 is CASSPPPGSPYEQYF. In DNA, the CDR3 is TGTGCCAGCAGCCCCCCTCCAGGGTCCCCCTACGAGCAGTACTTC.